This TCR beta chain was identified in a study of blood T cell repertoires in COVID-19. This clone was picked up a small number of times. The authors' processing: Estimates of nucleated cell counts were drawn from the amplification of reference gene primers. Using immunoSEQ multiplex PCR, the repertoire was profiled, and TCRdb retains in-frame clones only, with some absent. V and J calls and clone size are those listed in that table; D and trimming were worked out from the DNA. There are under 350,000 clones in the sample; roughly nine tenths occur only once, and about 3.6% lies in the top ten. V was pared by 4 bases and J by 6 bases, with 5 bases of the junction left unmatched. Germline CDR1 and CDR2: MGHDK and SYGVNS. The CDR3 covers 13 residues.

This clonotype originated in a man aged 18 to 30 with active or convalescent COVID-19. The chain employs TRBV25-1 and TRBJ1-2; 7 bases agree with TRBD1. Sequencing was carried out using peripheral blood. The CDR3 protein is CASSVTGEDGYTF. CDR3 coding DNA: TGTGCCAGCAGTGTAACAGGGGAGGATGGCTACACCTTC.